This TCR beta chain was sequenced during a study of blood T cell repertoires in COVID-19. Study at large: Samples representing acute and convalescent COVID-19 were sourced from the United States, Italy and Spain. The cDNA or gDNA used as material had been derived from T cells, B-cell-depleted T cells, or PBMCs.

Germline V CDR1 and CDR2: MNHEY, SVGAGI. CDR3 length equals 16 residues. The V end lost 0 bases, the J end lost 4 bases, and 15 bases lay between the germline ends. The method was immunoSEQ multiplex PCR; TCRdb's version includes in-frame clones alone and lacks a portion of them. The sample yields 55,000 to 85,000 clones, approximately 83% seen once. This clone was picked up one time. The receptor was isolated from a human donor in a cohort sampled during active COVID-19. The rearrangement joins TRBV6-5 to TRBJ1-2, with no clear D. Material for sequencing was peripheral blood. The chain's CDR3 is CASSYSAGLTPYGYTF. CDR3 sequence (DNA): TGTGCCAGCAGTTACTCTGCAGGTCTTACCCCCTATGGCTACACCTTC.